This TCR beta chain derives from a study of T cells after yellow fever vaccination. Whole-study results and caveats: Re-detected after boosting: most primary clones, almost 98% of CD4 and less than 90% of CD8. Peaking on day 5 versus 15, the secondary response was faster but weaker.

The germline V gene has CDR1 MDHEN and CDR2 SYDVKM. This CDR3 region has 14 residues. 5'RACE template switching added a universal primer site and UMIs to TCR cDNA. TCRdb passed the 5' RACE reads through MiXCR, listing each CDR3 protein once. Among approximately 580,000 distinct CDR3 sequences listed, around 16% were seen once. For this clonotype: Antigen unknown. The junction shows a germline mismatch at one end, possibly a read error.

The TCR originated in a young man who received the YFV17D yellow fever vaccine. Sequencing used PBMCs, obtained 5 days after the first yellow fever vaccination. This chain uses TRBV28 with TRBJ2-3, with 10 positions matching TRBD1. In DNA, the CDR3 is TGTGCCACCAGTCCGGGACAGGGGTACGATACGCAGTATTTT. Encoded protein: CATSPGQGYDTQYF.